These 23 T cell receptor beta chains were all obtained from the same sample, sequenced in a study of OX40 agonist ivuxolimab in advanced cancers. TCRdb keeps only in-frame clones here, not all; method: immunoSEQ multiplex PCR. This table has roughly 56,000 clones, about 82% appearing once. The input for sequencing was CD4+ or CD8+ T cells sorted from blood, taken in a trial of the OX40 agonist ivuxolimab. The origin of the receptors is an adult with an advanced solid tumor such as melanoma, head and neck, liver or kidney cancer.

V usage is TRBV11-2 and J usage is TRBJ2-2; 9 bases match TRBD2. The CDR3 spans 16 residues. The V segment lost 5 bases and the J segment 2 bases; nucleotides outside the gene matches: 6. CDR1 is SGHAT, CDR2 FQNNGV, per germline. CDR3 nucleotides: TGTGCCAGCAGCCCAGGAGGGACTAGCAACACCGGGGAGCTGTTTTTT. This codes for CASSPGGTSNTGELFF.

V gene TRBV5-4 combines with J gene TRBJ2-1; D is unclear. Trimming left V 4 bases short and J 0 bases short, with 11 bases between. Per the germline V gene, CDR1 is SGHNT and CDR2 is YYREEE (reference sequence). The CDR3 extends over 15 amino acids. CDR3 bases: TGTGCCAGCAGCATTGACGGATCCTCCTACAATGAGCAGTTCTTC. Protein product: CASSIDGSSYNEQFF.

This clone occurred a few times. The chain joins TRBV9 to TRBJ2-1; TRBD1 matches at 7 bases. Germline CDR1 and CDR2: SGDLS and YYNGEE. There are 16 residues in the CDR3. V was clipped by 0 bases and J by 8 bases; unmatched bases: 11. The DNA for the CDR3 is TGTGCCAGCAGCGTAGGTATAGGGGGCATGGAATATGAGCAGTTCTTC. This translates into CASSVGIGGMEYEQFF.

V gene TRBV4-2 combines with J gene TRBJ2-3, with D tentatively TRBD1 (5 bases). The germline gives CDR1 LGHNA, CDR2 YNFKEQ. The V and J ends lost 5 bases and 9 bases respectively, with 18 bases between them. The CDR3 extends over 14 amino acids. Written as DNA, the CDR3 is TGTGCCAGCAGCTTGGGGCTAGATGTTAGCACGCAGTATTTT. Translated: CASSLGLDVSTQYF.

The chain is built from TRBV30 and TRBJ1-2; D possibly corresponds to TRBD1 (5 bases). Deletions cut 7 bases from V and 4 bases from J, with 10 bases between. This CDR3 region has 11 residues. CDR1 and CDR2 (germline): GTSNPN, SVGIG (reference sequence). The CDR3 spells CASWGRYGYTF. For the CDR3, the DNA is TGTGCCTCGTGGGGCCGCTATGGCTACACCTTC.

The J gene is TRBJ1-2, the V gene TRBV7-9, with 10 positions matching TRBD1. The CDR3 extends over 14 amino acids. J was trimmed by 8 bases and V by 7 bases; bases with no gene match: 10. Germline CDR1 and CDR2: SEHNR and FQNEAQ (reference sequence). The CDR3 region is CASTPKDRGSGYTF. In DNA, the CDR3 is TGTGCCAGCACCCCAAAGGACAGGGGGAGCGGCTACACCTTC. The full variable domain, in which reference TRBV7-9 and TRBJ1-2 provide the parts outside the CDR3, is DTGVSQNPRHKITKRGQNVTFRCDPISEHNRLYWYRQTLGQGPEFLTYFQNEAQLEKSRLLSDRFSAERPKGSFSTLEIQRTEQGDSAMYLCASTPKDRGSGYTFGSGTRLTVV.

The chain has TRBV12-2 and TRBJ2-3; the table names TRBD1, a call not compared with the DNA. TRBV12-2 constitutes a pseudogene. The CDR3 extends over 12 amino acids. CDR3 residues: CASRLAQATQYF. In DNA, the CDR3 is TGTGCAAGTCGCTTAGCTCAGGCTACGCAGTATTTT.

The gene calls are TRBV10-3 and TRBJ2-3, with 16 bases fitting TRBD2. CDR3 length equals 16 residues. With V trimmed by 7 bases and J by 6 bases, 7 bases remained unmatched. Germline V lookup: CDR1 ENHRY, CDR2 SYGVKD. Here the CDR3 reads CAITGTSGGAVDTQYF. As DNA, the CDR3 is TGTGCCATCACCGGGACTAGCGGGGGGGCCGTTGATACGCAGTATTTT.

The chain carries TRBV4-2 and TRBJ2-3, with D unclear. The germline V gene encodes CDR1 LGHNA and CDR2 YNFKEQ. The CDR3 consists of 14 residues. V gave up 4 bases and J gave up 2 bases, with 10 bases separating them. The DNA for the CDR3 is TGTGCCAGCAGCCGCGAAAGGGACACAGATACGCAGTATTTT. Translating gives CASSRERDTDTQYF.

A few counts support this clone. The chain joins TRBV7-8 to TRBJ1-5; TRBD1 might be the D (5 bases). The V gene lost 2 bases and the J gene lost 3 bases, with 17 bases spanning the gap. Germline CDR1 and CDR2: SGHVS and FQNEAQ. The CDR3 has 17 residues. The CDR3 is CASSLFSRRQSNQPQHF. CDR3 sequence (DNA): TGTGCCAGCAGCTTATTTTCGCGTAGACAGTCCAATCAGCCCCAGCATTTT.

The V gene is TRBV27, the J gene TRBJ1-4; D gene ambiguous. The CDR3 loop spans 15 amino acids. Trimming took 6 bases from V and 7 from J, leaving 18 bases between them. Germline CDR1 is MNHEY and CDR2 is SMNVEV (reference sequence). This CDR3 reads CASRRGLEAVEKLFF. The CDR3 DNA sequence: TGTGCCAGCAGGCGAGGGCTTGAGGCGGTTGAAAAACTGTTTTTT.

In this sample, this clone turned up a few times. This sequence joins TRBV6-5 and TRBJ1-3; D not resolved. From germline, CDR1 is MNHEY and CDR2 SVGAGI. This CDR3 region has 16 residues. Trimming stripped 3 bases from V and 0 bases from J, with 12 bases between. The CDR3 bases are TGTGCCAGCAGTTATGACCGGAAGCTCTCTGGAAACACCATATATTTT. Protein sequence: CASSYDRKLSGNTIYF.

The rearrangement uses TRBV18 and TRBJ1-1; TRBD1 might be the D (6 bases). V was trimmed by 5 bases and J by 2 bases, leaving 15 bases between them. This CDR3 comprises 15 residues. The germline CDR1 and CDR2 sequences are KGHSH and LQKENI. The CDR3 coding sequence is TGTGCCAGCTCATCAACCAGACAGGTCAACACTGAAGCTTTCTTT. Its protein product is CASSSTRQVNTEAFF.

This chain links TRBV5-3 with TRBJ2-7; D might be TRBD1 (5 bases). TRBV5-3 is identified as an open reading frame with a role that is uncertain. Trimming stripped 4 bases from V and 9 bases from J, with 38 bases between. The CDR3 is 20 amino acids. Written as DNA, the CDR3 is TGTGCCAGAAGCGTTCCACAGGCTAACACCCTTACTATCATCTACGAGTGGCAGTACTTC. It specifies CARSVPQANTLTIIYEWQYF.

V gene TRBV7-2 combines with J gene TRBJ2-3, with 7 bases aligning to TRBD1. The CDR3 contains 14 residues. Germline loops: CDR1 SGHTA, CDR2 FQGNSA. The V and J ends lost 5 bases and 2 bases, in that order; junction bases with no gene match: 4. CDR3 nucleotide sequence: TGTGCCAGCAGCCCGGGACAGTACACAGATACGCAGTATTTT. Translation: CASSPGQYTDTQYF.

V and J are TRBV29-1 and TRBJ2-3; 9 nucleotides line up with TRBD1. The trim removed 4 bases at V and 3 bases at J, leaving 2 bases unmatched. The CDR3 has 13 residues. Germline CDR1 and CDR2: SQVTM and ANQGSEA. In DNA, the CDR3 is TGCAGCGTTGTACAGGGGGCAACAGATACGCAGTATTTT. Amino acids: CSVVQGATDTQYF.

This chain connects TRBV15 to TRBJ2-3; D gene unclear. V was trimmed by 0 bases and J by 4 bases, leaving 5 bases between them. Germline V gene sequence: CDR1 LNHNV, CDR2 YYDKDF (reference sequence). The CDR3 is 13 residues long. This chain's CDR3 is CATSRDPADTQYF. Here the CDR3 DNA reads TGTGCCACCAGCAGAGATCCTGCAGATACGCAGTATTTT.

This clone has only a few counts. V usage is TRBV6-6 and J usage is TRBJ1-1, with D maybe TRBD1 (5 bases). Trimming left V 8 bases short and J 0 bases short, with 16 bases between. This CDR3 spans 15 amino acids. Germline CDR1 and CDR2: MNHNY and SVGAGI (reference sequence). The CDR3 spells CASRGAGRMNTEAFF. In DNA form, the CDR3 reads TGTGCCAGCCGAGGGGCAGGGAGGATGAACACTGAAGCTTTCTTT.

The chain combines TRBV5-1 with TRBJ2-7; D not certain. Deletions cut 4 bases from V and 0 bases from J, with 11 bases between. The CDR3 is 14 residues long. In germline, CDR1 is SGHRS, CDR2 YFSETQ. The CDR3 nucleotides are TGCGCCAGCAGCCCAACGGCAAGCTCCTACGAGCAGTACTTC. Residues: CASSPTASSYEQYF. Variable domain in full (rest from reference TRBV5-1 and TRBJ2-7): KAGVTQTPRYLIKTRGQQVTLSCSPISGHRSVSWYQQTPGQGLQFLFEYFSETQRNKGNFPGRFSGRQFSNSRSEMNVSTLELGDSALYLCASSPTASSYEQYFGPGTRLTVT.

The chain is built from TRBV7-8 and TRBJ1-2; the D gene is possibly TRBD1 (6 bases). Looked up from germline, CDR1 is SGHVS and CDR2 is FQNEAQ. The CDR3 is 17 residues long. The V end lost 3 bases, the J end lost 3 bases, and 20 bases lay between the germline ends. In DNA form, the CDR3 reads TGTGCCAGCAGCTTGGTGCAGGGGCTCCCTGGGGACTATGGCTACACCTTC. Translating it yields CASSLVQGLPGDYGYTF.

This rearrangement joins TRBV18 to TRBJ1-3; no clear D gene. This CDR3 has 12 residues. V lost 5 bases to trimming and J lost 6 bases, with 8 bases between them. Germline V gene data show CDR1 as KGHSH and CDR2 as LQKENI. CDR3 sequence reads: CASSSGENTIYF. CDR3 DNA: TGTGCCAGCTCATCCGGTGAAAACACCATATATTTT.

J is TRBJ2-2 and V is TRBV5-1; D gene unclear. V lost 5 bases to trimming and J lost 0 bases, with 11 bases between them. CDR1 is SGHRS and CDR2 is YFSETQ in the germline V gene. The CDR3 is made up of 15 amino acids. CDR3 DNA: TGCGCCAGCAGGGCGATACCTCCGAACACCGGGGAGCTGTTTTTT. Translated, it gives CASRAIPPNTGELFF.

The table lists this clone with a count of one. The V and J genes are TRBV5-1 and TRBJ2-1; TRBD1 is a possible D gene (6 bases). The germline gives CDR1 SGHRS, CDR2 YFSETQ. The germline V and J ends were trimmed by 5 bases and 3 bases, with 9 bases remaining between them. The length of the CDR3 is 13 residues. CDR3 loop: CASSQGLYNEQFF. In nucleotides, the CDR3 is TGCGCCAGCAGTCAGGGGCTCTACAATGAGCAGTTCTTC. Full variable domain (outside the CDR3, taken from reference TRBV5-1 and TRBJ2-1): KAGVTQTPRYLIKTRGQQVTLSCSPISGHRSVSWYQQTPGQGLQFLFEYFSETQRNKGNFPGRFSGRQFSNSRSEMNVSTLELGDSALYLCASSQGLYNEQFFGPGTRLTVL.